This T cell receptor beta chain appears in the sequencing data of a study of blood T cells in healthy people across ages (dated by TCRdb to between 2014 and 2017). Describing the broader study: In model experiments, template switching captured roughly one uniquely barcoded TCR beta cDNA molecule for every two T cells. To avoid experimental bias, donors of different ages were randomly spread across the sequencing lanes. For two donors (one aged 18 to 30 and one aged 80 or older), the study analyzed two additional independent replicas of 1 million unique cDNA reads from the same blood draw. Using deep sequencing normalized with unique cDNA molecular identifiers, the study measured how TCR beta repertoire diversity changes with age. Four age groups were formed from the donors: young (average approximately 15 years), middle-aged (around 41), aged (approximately 60) and long-lived (about 80). General conclusions and limits of the study: As age increased, observed TCR beta diversity per million T cells dropped in a roughly linear way, and a significant reduction was already evident by age about 40. Bulk unsorted PBMC profiling prevented conclusive comparison of naive and antigen-experienced compartments. Total diversity estimates from one million sequenced T cells were considered lower bounds and underestimates. Because donor CMV infection status was unknown, age-related changes in expanded clonotypes were potentially confounded. A strong correlation was found between observed TCR beta diversity and the percentage of naive T cells measured by flow cytometry. Compared with the aged group, the long-lived group had more naive CD4+ T cells, fewer expanded clones and increased TCR diversity, suggesting age selection.

The library was generated by 5' RACE. Instrument used: Illumina HiSeq 2500. A second PCR of roughly 6 to 11 cycles was run with a J-beta primer mix and a sample-barcoded 5' primer. Each TCR beta cDNA molecule received a unique molecular identifier from a template-switch 5' adaptor carrying 12 random nucleotides. Each sample yielded at least 3 million CDR3-containing paired-end reads. The Mint cDNA synthesis kit, primed by a TRBC-specific oligonucleotide, was used to synthesize first-strand cDNA from all RNA. After uracil-DNA glycosylase treatment, a first 18-cycle PCR used universal primers M1SS and BC2_uni_R on all cDNA. The paper's processing steps were these. For normalization, 1 million high-quality reads were randomly selected from each sample, with every read carrying a distinct molecular identifier. Instead of being binned into consensus sequences, reads with shared molecular identifiers were discarded. MiTCR, set to a Q25 quality threshold and the strictest error-elimination algorithm, was used for CDR3 identification, clonotype clustering and error correction. Lower-bound total TCR beta diversity was estimated with a nonparametric unseen species model using Euler transformation. TCRdb reprocessing: public reads trimmed at Q25 with fastp, clones called with MiXCR, in-frame beta chains kept. Rows are combined by CDR3 protein, so each entry shows the most common genes and DNA. The V and J calls, along with clone size, are taken from TCRdb and not from the paper's own processing. A total of hundreds of thousands of distinct CDR3 sequences appear in this sample, 52% of them only once. The biggest ten clones account for around an eighth of the sample.

Including cysteine and phenylalanine, the CDR3 has 13 amino acids. Only the CDR3 region is kept as DNA, spanning 39 bases read in frame from base 1. V and J are truncated by 1 base and 5 bases respectively, leaving an intervening sequence of 6 bases. Via the germline V gene, CDR1 is SGHTA and CDR2 FQGNSA. This clonotype came up many times. The antigen it recognizes is unknown. Per-base quality was not reported, and no clone a single base away is much larger than it. Donors were 35 to 40 systemically healthy Caucasian individuals from Russia aged roughly 6 to 90 years. Each donor gave ten milliliters of peripheral blood, collected into EDTA-treated Vacutainer tubes. PBMCs were isolated by Ficoll-Paque density-gradient centrifugation, with at least 7 million obtained per sample. Trizol reagent was used to extract total RNA from the PBMCs, yielding at least 5 micrograms per sample. The percentages of naive CD45RAhigh/CD27high T cells were determined by flow cytometry on a PBMC aliquot from every donor.

The TCR comes from an elderly woman in good health. The chain is assembled from TRBV7-2 and TRBJ1-5, with a tentative D gene TRBD1 over 5 matching bases. The sample taken for sequencing was blood. The CDR3 protein: CASSLVGDQPQHF. The base sequence is TGTGCCAGCAGCTTAGTAGGGGATCAGCCCCAGCATTTT.